Below are 15 T cell receptor beta chains sequenced from a single sample in a study of CD4 and CD8 cells across lung adenocarcinoma regions. TCRdb called the PCR reads again in MiXCR, with one record for every CDR3 protein. Here the sample spans 3,000 to 4,000 distinct CDR3 sequences, around two thirds being singletons. The material sequenced was CD4+ T cells from the margin of a lung tumor. The receptor source for this set is a male donor with lung adenocarcinoma. The CD4 and CD8 labels of this study may be unreliable.

V and J are TRBV10-3 and TRBJ1-1; TRBD1 might be the D (6 bases). The CDR3 extends over 13 amino acids. Germline CDR1 reads ENHRY; CDR2 reads SYGVKD. Trimming stripped 10 bases from V and 3 bases from J, with 15 bases between. The CDR3 is CATNRARDTEAFF. The CDR3 region has the DNA TGTGCCACTAACAGGGCTCGGGACACTGAAGCTTTCTTT.

The chain joins TRBV12-3 or TRBV12-4 to TRBJ2-1, with 10 bases identical to TRBD1. J lost 2 bases, V lost 2 bases, and 6 bases had no gene match. The CDR3 sequence is 17 residues long. CDR3 bases: TGTGCCAGCAGTTTATCGTCGACAGGGGGCACCTACAATGAGCAGTTCTTC. As protein: CASSLSSTGGTYNEQFF.

V and J are TRBV27 and TRBJ2-5; 8 bases line up with TRBD2. The V segment lost 8 bases and the J segment 5 bases; nucleotides outside the gene matches: 16. The CDR3 has 16 amino acids. Germline CDR1 reads MNHEY; CDR2 reads SMNVEV (reference sequence). CDR3 sequence (DNA): TGTGCCAGCCACCACCTCGGGAGCGGGAGCAGTGAGACCCAGTACTTC. Protein product: CASHHLGSGSSETQYF.

J is TRBJ1-3 and V is TRBV6-5, with D tentatively TRBD1 (5 bases). CDR1 and CDR2 (germline): MNHEY, SVGAGI. Trimming removed 4 bases at V and 3 bases at J, with 7 bases between. The CDR3 consists of 13 residues. The CDR3: CASSWTFGNTIYF. CDR3 DNA sequence: TGTGCCAGCAGTTGGACATTTGGAAACACCATATATTTT.

J is TRBJ1-2 and V is TRBV6-1, with TRBD1 as a possible D gene (6 bases). V lost 5 bases and J 2 bases, leaving 15 bases between the germline ends. Germline V CDR1 and CDR2: MNHNS, SASEGT. This CDR3 has 15 amino acids. CDR3 region: CASSPQGGSNYGYTF. The DNA for the CDR3 is TGTGCCAGCAGTCCTCAAGGGGGTAGCAACTATGGCTACACCTTC.

Only a few counts were recorded for this clonotype. The rearrangement joins TRBV10-2 to TRBJ1-4; D unresolved. Looked up from germline, CDR1 is WSHSY and CDR2 is SAAADI. The CDR3 has 14 residues. V was shortened by 5 bases and J by 8 bases, with 15 bases between the two germline ends. CDR3 sequence reads: CASSSGRGREKLFF. CDR3 nucleotide sequence: TGCGCCAGCAGTTCGGGCCGGGGAAGGGAAAAACTGTTTTTT.

This chain links TRBV6-1 with TRBJ2-1; D not resolved. CDR1 is MNHNS and CDR2 is SASEGT in the germline V gene. The germline V and J ends were trimmed by 2 bases and 9 bases, with 5 bases remaining between them. This CDR3 spans 11 amino acids. The CDR3 region is CASSEWGEQFF. The CDR3 nucleotides are TGTGCCAGCAGTGAATGGGGTGAGCAGTTCTTC.

The chain combines TRBV6-1 with TRBJ2-5, with 10 bases that match TRBD2. From germline, CDR1 is MNHNS and CDR2 SASEGT. Trimming took 5 bases from V and 2 from J; bases not matched to a gene: 5. The CDR3 length is 15 residues. The CDR3 coding sequence is TGTGCCAGCAGTATAGCGGGAGGCAGTCAAGAGACCCAGTACTTC. As protein: CASSIAGGSQETQYF.

Worth noting for this clonotype: One junction end disagrees with the germline gene, perhaps due to a read error. The CDR3 nucleotides read TGTGCCGGGGGGCGAGGGGGGGGTGACCAAGAGACCCAGTATTTC. As protein: CAGGRGGGDQETQYF. The chain employs TRBV10-3 and TRBJ2-3, with D maybe TRBD2 (7 bases). CDR3 length: 15 residues. Germline CDR1 is ENHRY and CDR2 is SYGVKD.

V is TRBV6-1 and J is TRBJ2-1, with 9 bases matching TRBD2. The CDR3 is 14 amino acids. Germline V CDR1 and CDR2: MNHNS, SASEGT. Unmatched junction bases numbered 4, after V lost 6 bases and J lost 4 bases. CDR3: CASSPAGGYNEQFF. As DNA, the CDR3 is TGTGCCAGCAGCCCAGCGGGGGGTTACAATGAGCAGTTCTTC.

The CDR3 bases are TGTGCCAGCAGCTCGCCGGGACAGGGAGTGGGGGCCAACGTCCTGACTTTC. Its protein is CASSSPGQGVGANVLTF. The chain uses TRBV6-1 and TRBJ2-6; TRBD1 matches at 9 bases. This CDR3 has 17 residues. CDR1 is MNHNS and CDR2 is SASEGT in the germline V gene. The J segment lost 4 bases and the V segment lost 6 bases, leaving 10 bases of the junction unmatched.

This clonotype was observed a handful of times. The rearrangement joins TRBV12-3 or TRBV12-4 to TRBJ2-7; maybe TRBD1 (7 bases). The CDR3 covers 12 residues. Trimming stripped 6 bases from V and 7 bases from J, with 13 bases between. This CDR3 is CASRDQGGEQYF. CDR3 sequence (DNA): TGTGCCAGCAGGGACCAGGGGGGAGAGCAGTACTTC.

V and J are TRBV6-1 and TRBJ2-1, with a weak D call TRBD2 (6 bases). The CDR3 spans 12 residues. CDR1 is MNHNS, CDR2 SASEGT, per germline. Trimming took 6 bases from V and 9 from J, leaving 12 bases between them. CDR3 sequence: CASSQWEVEQFF. The DNA of the CDR3 is TGTGCCAGCAGCCAATGGGAGGTTGAGCAGTTCTTC.

The chain combines TRBV7-2 with TRBJ1-2; D might be TRBD1 (5 bases). The V gene's germline CDR1 is SGHTA and CDR2 FQGNSA. The CDR3 totals 11 residues. Deletions cut 5 bases from V and 8 bases from J, with 9 bases between. In DNA form, the CDR3 reads TGTGCCAGCAGCCCAGGGTACGGCTACACCTTC. This gives the protein CASSPGYGYTF. The full variable domain, rest sourced from reference TRBV7-2 and TRBJ1-2, is GAGVSQSPSNKVTEKGKDVELRCDPISGHTALYWYRQSLGQGLEFLIYFQGNSAPDKSGLPSDRFSAERTGGSVSTLTIQRTQQEDSAVYLCASSPGYGYTFGSGTRLTVV.

J is TRBJ2-1 and V is TRBV7-3, with 7 bases matching TRBD1. V shed 5 bases and J 8 bases; nucleotides not matched to a gene: 12. CDR1 and CDR2 from the germline V gene are SGHTA and FQGTGA. CDR3 length: 15 residues. DNA of the CDR3: TGTGCCAGCAGCACTGGGGAAGGGGGCATGGATGAGCAGTTCTTC. Its translation: CASSTGEGGMDEQFF.